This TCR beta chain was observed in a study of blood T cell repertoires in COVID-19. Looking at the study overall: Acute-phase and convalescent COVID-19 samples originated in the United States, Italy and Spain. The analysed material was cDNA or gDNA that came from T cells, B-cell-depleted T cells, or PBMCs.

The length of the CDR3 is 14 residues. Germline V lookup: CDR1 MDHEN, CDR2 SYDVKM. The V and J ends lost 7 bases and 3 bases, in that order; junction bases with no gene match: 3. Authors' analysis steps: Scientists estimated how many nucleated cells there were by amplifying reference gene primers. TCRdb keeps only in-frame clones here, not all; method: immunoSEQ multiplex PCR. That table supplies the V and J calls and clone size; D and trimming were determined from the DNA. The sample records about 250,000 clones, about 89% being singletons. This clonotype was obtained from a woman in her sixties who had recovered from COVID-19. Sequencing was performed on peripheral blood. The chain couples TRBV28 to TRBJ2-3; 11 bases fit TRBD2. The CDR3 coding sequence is TGTGCCAGCATCACTAGCGGGGGTACAGATACGCAGTATTTT. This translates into CASITSGGTDTQYF.